These 31 T cell receptor beta chains share one sample of origin, sequenced in a study of blood T cell repertoires in COVID-19. The protocol was immunoSEQ multiplex PCR, while the TCRdb copy is restricted to in-frame clones and leaves out a portion. Among about 180,000 clones listed, around four fifths were seen once. The specimen was PBMCs or T cells enriched from blood (not recorded which). The source of these receptors is a woman between 50 and 59 years old who had recovered from COVID-19.

The V call is TRBV19, the J call TRBJ2-5; D is uncertain. This CDR3 region has 14 residues. V gave up 3 bases and J gave up 5 bases, with 13 bases separating them. Germline CDR1 is LNHDA and CDR2 is SQIVND (reference sequence). Written as DNA, the CDR3 is TGTGCCAGTAGTATGGAGACCCCAGAGGAGACCCAGTACTTC. Translated: CASSMETPEETQYF.

The rearrangement uses TRBV10-3 and TRBJ1-1; 9 bases are a match to TRBD1. CDR1 and CDR2 (germline): ENHRY, SYGVKD. V lost 10 bases, J lost 1 base, and 13 bases stayed unmatched. The CDR3 is 16 residues long. CDR3 region: CASATGGSKWNTEAFF. CDR3 DNA: TGTGCCAGCGCCACAGGGGGCTCTAAATGGAACACTGAAGCTTTCTTT.

CDR3 sequence reads: CASKVALGGPQETQYF. Written as DNA, the CDR3 is TGCGCCAGCAAGGTGGCGCTGGGGGGGCCCCAAGAGACCCAGTACTTC. This rearrangement joins TRBV5-1 to TRBJ2-5; possible D gene TRBD2, 7 bases. The CDR3 has 16 amino acids. The germline V gene has CDR1 SGHRS and CDR2 YFSETQ. Trimming removed 6 bases from V and 1 base from J, with 19 bases in between.

The chain is built from TRBV5-1 and TRBJ1-2; no clear D gene. Germline CDR1 SGHRS, CDR2 YFSETQ. The V end was cut by 2 bases, the J end by 0 bases, with 11 bases between. This CDR3 spans 15 amino acids. The DNA of the CDR3 is TGCGCCAGCAGCTTCGTTCCTTTAACTAACTATGGCTACACCTTC. This gives the protein CASSFVPLTNYGYTF.

V and J are TRBV7-3 and TRBJ2-6; D uncertain. The germline CDR1 and CDR2 sequences are SGHTA and FQGTGA. This CDR3 region has 14 residues. Trimming left V 5 bases short and J 0 bases short, with 5 bases between. The CDR3 is CASSPVSGANVLTF. The CDR3 DNA sequence: TGTGCCAGCAGCCCGGTCTCTGGGGCCAACGTCCTGACTTTC.

The chain has TRBV7-2 and TRBJ2-7, with TRBD2 matching over 13 bases. From germline, CDR1 is SGHTA and CDR2 FQGNSA. J lost 5 bases, V lost 8 bases, and 9 bases had no gene match. CDR3 length: 15 residues. The CDR3: CASQSWTSGSNEQYF. CDR3 nucleotide sequence: TGTGCCAGCCAATCGTGGACTAGCGGGAGTAACGAGCAGTACTTC.

The chain joins TRBV6-5 to TRBJ2-1; D is undetermined. Per germline, CDR1 MNHEY and CDR2 SVGAGI. The CDR3 extends over 13 amino acids. V lost 0 bases and J lost 6, with 6 bases in between. The CDR3 is CASSYSRGNEQFF. In DNA form, the CDR3 reads TGTGCCAGCAGTTACTCGAGAGGCAATGAGCAGTTCTTC.

This clone was recorded only once. The rearrangement joins TRBV5-4 to TRBJ2-1; 9 bases are shared with TRBD2. Trimming took 2 bases from V and 4 from J; bases not matched to a gene: 1. The CDR3 consists of 14 residues. The germline gives CDR1 SGHNT, CDR2 YYREEE (reference sequence). The CDR3 here is CASSFTSGYNEQFF. CDR3 in DNA: TGTGCCAGCAGCTTCACTAGCGGGTACAATGAGCAGTTCTTC.

This rearrangement joins TRBV10-1 to TRBJ1-1; a possible D gene is TRBD1 (5 bases). This CDR3 is built from 16 residues. Trimming cost V 0 bases and J 6 bases, with 17 bases left between them. In germline, CDR1 is WNHNN, CDR2 SYGVQD (reference sequence). CDR3 in DNA: TGCGCCAGCAGTGAGTCAAGGGCAGGGTCGAAGTCTGAAGCTTTCTTT. It yields the protein CASSESRAGSKSEAFF.

This clone was detected once. The chain employs TRBV7-2 and TRBJ1-5; unclear D gene. Trimming pared 3 bases from V and 5 bases from J, leaving 8 bases between. The V gene's germline CDR1 is SGHTA and CDR2 FQGNSA. This CDR3 is built from 13 residues. The CDR3 bases are TGTGCCAGCAGCTTCGACACGGATCAGCCCCAGCATTTT. Translated: CASSFDTDQPQHF.

The chain links TRBV5-5 to TRBJ1-5; the D is unclear. This CDR3 spans 16 amino acids. Germline values: CDR1 SGHKS, CDR2 YYEKEE (reference sequence). V lost 0 bases and J 2 bases, leaving 12 bases between the germline ends. CDR3 sequence: CASSLAVVVGNQPQHF. The CDR3 DNA sequence: TGTGCCAGCAGCTTGGCAGTCGTTGTTGGCAATCAGCCCCAGCATTTT.

This chain joins TRBV28 and TRBJ2-5; 7 nucleotides align to TRBD1. The CDR3 has 15 residues. V shed 2 bases, J shed 0 bases, and the junction held 3 bases outside the gene matches. Looked up from germline, CDR1 is MDHEN and CDR2 is SYDVKM. In DNA, the CDR3 is TGTGCCAGCAGTTTAAGGGGGCGATACCAAGAGACCCAGTACTTC. Translating it yields CASSLRGRYQETQYF.

The chain couples TRBV7-2 to TRBJ2-2; no clear D. With 5 bases removed from V and 0 bases from J, the gap between germline ends came to 10 bases. This CDR3 has 15 residues. Germline V gene sequence: CDR1 SGHTA, CDR2 FQGNSA. CDR3 coding DNA: TGTGCCAGCAGCCCCGTTTCTTCGAACACCGGGGAGCTGTTTTTT. Translated: CASSPVSSNTGELFF.

V and J are TRBV5-4 and TRBJ2-5, with TRBD2 identical over 9 bases. V lost 4 bases to trimming and J lost 3 bases; unmatched junction nucleotides: 10. Germline assignment: CDR1 SGHNT and CDR2 YYREEE (reference sequence). The CDR3 length is 16 residues. CDR3 loop: CASSGAGGPGEETQYF. Written as DNA, the CDR3 is TGTGCCAGCAGCGGGGCGGGAGGGCCCGGCGAAGAGACCCAGTACTTC.

This clone was counted between two and nine times. The chain has TRBV5-1 and TRBJ2-7, with D perhaps matching TRBD1 (5 bases). The CDR3 is 13 amino acids. V dropped 5 bases and J dropped 3 bases, with 12 bases sitting between them. Looked up from germline, CDR1 is SGHRS and CDR2 is YFSETQ. CDR3 sequence reads: CASRPDSYYEQYF. CDR3 DNA sequence: TGCGCCAGCAGGCCTGACAGCTACTACGAGCAGTACTTC.

In its sample, this clone was seen once. The chain combines TRBV24-1 with TRBJ1-2; TRBD1 might be the D (5 bases). This CDR3 comprises 15 residues. V was clipped by 0 bases and J by 5 bases, with 12 bases between them. Germline CDR1 KGHDR, CDR2 SFDVKD. CDR3: CATSDLSGGVYGYTF. DNA of the CDR3: TGTGCCACCAGTGATTTGAGCGGAGGGGTTTATGGCTACACCTTC.

This clone has more than one count but fewer than ten. The CDR3 bases are TGCGCCAGCAGCTGGATACAGGGGGGCAACGAGCAGTACTTC. Residues: CASSWIQGGNEQYF. This chain links TRBV5-1 with TRBJ2-7, with 8 bases that match TRBD1. Losses at the gene ends were 3 bases for V and 5 bases for J; bases not matched to a gene: 7. This CDR3 spans 14 amino acids. Looked up from germline, CDR1 is SGHRS and CDR2 is YFSETQ.

The chain uses TRBV4-1 and TRBJ2-3; 10 bases are a match to TRBD2. V shed 2 bases and J 5 bases; nucleotides not matched to a gene: 13. The V gene's germline CDR1 is MGHRA and CDR2 YSYEKL. This CDR3 is built from 18 residues. The DNA for the CDR3 is TGCGCCAGCAGCCAAAACCCCCTAATCGGACTAGCGGAAGATACGCAGTATTTT. Protein: CASSQNPLIGLAEDTQYF.

The chain carries TRBV4-3 and TRBJ1-3; D is undetermined. CDR1 LGHNA and CDR2 YSLEER come from the germline V gene. The ends were cut back, 1 base at V and 7 bases at J, with 11 bases in the middle. The CDR3 is 14 residues long. CDR3 DNA: TGCGCCAGCAGCCAAGCTCGACACCGGAACACCATATATTTT. Translating it yields CASSQARHRNTIYF.

The chain employs TRBV18 and TRBJ1-1; D not certain. Germline V gives CDR1 KGHSH, CDR2 LQKENI. The CDR3 runs to 17 residues. Trimming shortened V by 7 bases and J by 0 bases, and 21 bases separated the two germline ends. The CDR3 protein is CASLGRRRTFLNTEAFF. CDR3 sequence (DNA): TGTGCCAGCTTAGGTCGGCGGCGTACCTTTTTGAACACTGAAGCTTTCTTT.

V usage is TRBV19 and J usage is TRBJ2-5; 7 positions match TRBD1. The CDR3 extends over 13 amino acids. Germline lookup yields CDR1 LNHDA and CDR2 SQIVND (reference sequence). With V trimmed by 3 bases and J by 3 bases, 1 base remained unmatched. DNA for the CDR3: TGTGCCAGTAGTATCGGGACAGAAGAGACCCAGTACTTC. Protein: CASSIGTEETQYF. Based on the CDR3 plus reference TRBV19 and TRBJ2-5, the full variable domain is DGGITQSPKYLFRKEGQNVTLSCEQNLNHDAMYWYRQDPGQGLRLIYYSQIVNDFQKGDIAEGYSVSREKKESFPLTVTSAQKNPTAFYLCASSIGTEETQYFGPGTRLLVL.

The J gene is TRBJ2-5, the V gene TRBV6-1; D is ambiguous. Deletions cut 1 base from V and 4 bases from J, with 7 bases between. The CDR3 runs to 13 residues. Germline V gives CDR1 MNHNS, CDR2 SASEGT. In DNA, the CDR3 is TGTGCCAGCAGTGAAGGACTGGGAGAGACCCAGTACTTC. Protein sequence: CASSEGLGETQYF.

This clone showed up just once. V usage is TRBV9 and J usage is TRBJ2-3; 8 bases agree with TRBD2. CDR3 length equals 17 residues. From germline, CDR1 is SGDLS and CDR2 YYNGEE. The V segment lost 2 bases and the J segment 6 bases; nucleotides outside the gene matches: 14. Written as DNA, the CDR3 is TGTGCCAGCAGCGTTTCGCTAGCGGGTACCAGCATGGATACGCAGTATTTT. This translates into CASSVSLAGTSMDTQYF. The complete variable domain, with remaining parts taken from reference TRBV9 and TRBJ2-3, reads DSGVTQTPKHLITATGQRVTLRCSPRSGDLSVYWYQQSLDQGLQFLIQYYNGEERAKGNILERFSAQQFPDLHSELNLSSLELGDSALYFCASSVSLAGTSMDTQYFGPGTRLTVL.

The rearrangement links TRBV7-2 to TRBJ2-3; D is ambiguous. CDR1 is SGHTA, CDR2 FQGNSA, per germline. The V end was cut by 6 bases, the J end by 0 bases, with 7 bases between. The CDR3 length is 13 residues. In DNA form, the CDR3 reads TGTGCCAGCAGAGCCCCAAGCACAGATACGCAGTATTTT. Residues: CASRAPSTDTQYF.

The chain combines TRBV6-2 or TRBV6-3 with TRBJ2-1, with TRBD2 matching over 10 bases. CDR3 length: 15 residues. Germline trimming cut 2 bases from V and 7 bases from J; bases unmatched to any gene: 5. Germline V CDR1 and CDR2: MNHEY, SVGEGT. As DNA, the CDR3 is TGTGCCAGCAGTTACCCGGCTAGCGGGAGAAATGAGCAGTTCTTC. This sequence encodes CASSYPASGRNEQFF.

As for this clone: At one boundary the junction diverges from the germline segment, which might be a read error. V usage is TRBV28 and J usage is TRBJ1-1, with unresolved D. The germline CDR1 and CDR2 sequences are MDHEN and SYDVKM. This CDR3 is built from 11 residues. Here the CDR3 DNA reads TGTGCCAGCGAGGAAGGCTACGCCCCTTTTTTT. This translates into CASEEGYAPFF. The full variable domain, in which reference TRBV28 and TRBJ1-1 provide the parts outside the CDR3, is DVKVTQSSRYLVKRTGEKVFLECVQDMDHENMFWYRQDPGLGLRLIYFSYDVKMKEKGDIPEGYSVSREKKERFSLILESASTNQTSMYLCASEEGYAPFFGQGTRLTVV.

This clone has at least ten counts. This chain joins TRBV7-3 and TRBJ2-1; 10 bases fit TRBD2. The CDR3 is 17 residues long. V shed 5 bases and J 4 bases; nucleotides not matched to a gene: 11. Germline lookup yields CDR1 SGHTA and CDR2 FQGTGA. CDR3 DNA sequence: TGTGCCAGCAGCCTAGGAGAGACTAGCGGGCCTTACAATGAGCAGTTCTTC. Translating gives CASSLGETSGPYNEQFF.

This clone was observed once. The chain joins TRBV5-1 to TRBJ1-1, with TRBD1 matching 11 bases. Losses at the gene ends were 4 bases for V and 1 base for J; bases not matched to a gene: 0. The CDR3 spans 14 residues. Germline CDR1 reads SGHRS; CDR2 reads YFSETQ. CDR3 residues: CASSGTGGNTEAFF. CDR3 in DNA: TGCGCCAGCAGCGGGACAGGGGGGAACACTGAAGCTTTCTTT. The whole variable domain, filled in from reference TRBV5-1 and TRBJ1-1, reads KAGVTQTPRYLIKTRGQQVTLSCSPISGHRSVSWYQQTPGQGLQFLFEYFSETQRNKGNFPGRFSGRQFSNSRSEMNVSTLELGDSALYLCASSGTGGNTEAFFGQGTRLTVV.

V and J are TRBV6-6 and TRBJ2-7, with 9 bases lining up with TRBD2. Germline V gene lookup returns CDR1 MNHNY and CDR2 SVGAGI (reference sequence). The CDR3 has 14 residues. V gave up 7 bases and J gave up 0 bases; unmatched junction bases: 4. The CDR3 DNA follows: TGTGCCAGCAAGGTTAGCGGGAGCTCCTACGAGCAGTACTTC. Protein product: CASKVSGSSYEQYF.

The V gene is TRBV28, the J gene TRBJ1-6; 11 bases are shared with TRBD1. CDR3 length equals 17 residues. Germline CDR1 and CDR2: MDHEN and SYDVKM. The V gene end was trimmed by 1 base and the J gene end by 3 bases; junction bases not matched to a gene: 2. The CDR3 DNA follows: TGTGCCAGCAGTTTATTGGGGACAGGGGGCTATAATTCACCCCTCCACTTT. Translation: CASSLLGTGGYNSPLHF.

The V call is TRBV28, the J call TRBJ2-7; 8 bases match TRBD2. The germline V gene encodes CDR1 MDHEN and CDR2 SYDVKM. Losses at the gene ends were 4 bases for V and 4 bases for J; bases not matched to a gene: 9. The CDR3 spans 15 residues. CDR3 bases: TGTGCCAGCAGTTCCTGGCGGCGGGAGGCGTACGAGCAGTACTTC. Its protein is CASSSWRREAYEQYF.